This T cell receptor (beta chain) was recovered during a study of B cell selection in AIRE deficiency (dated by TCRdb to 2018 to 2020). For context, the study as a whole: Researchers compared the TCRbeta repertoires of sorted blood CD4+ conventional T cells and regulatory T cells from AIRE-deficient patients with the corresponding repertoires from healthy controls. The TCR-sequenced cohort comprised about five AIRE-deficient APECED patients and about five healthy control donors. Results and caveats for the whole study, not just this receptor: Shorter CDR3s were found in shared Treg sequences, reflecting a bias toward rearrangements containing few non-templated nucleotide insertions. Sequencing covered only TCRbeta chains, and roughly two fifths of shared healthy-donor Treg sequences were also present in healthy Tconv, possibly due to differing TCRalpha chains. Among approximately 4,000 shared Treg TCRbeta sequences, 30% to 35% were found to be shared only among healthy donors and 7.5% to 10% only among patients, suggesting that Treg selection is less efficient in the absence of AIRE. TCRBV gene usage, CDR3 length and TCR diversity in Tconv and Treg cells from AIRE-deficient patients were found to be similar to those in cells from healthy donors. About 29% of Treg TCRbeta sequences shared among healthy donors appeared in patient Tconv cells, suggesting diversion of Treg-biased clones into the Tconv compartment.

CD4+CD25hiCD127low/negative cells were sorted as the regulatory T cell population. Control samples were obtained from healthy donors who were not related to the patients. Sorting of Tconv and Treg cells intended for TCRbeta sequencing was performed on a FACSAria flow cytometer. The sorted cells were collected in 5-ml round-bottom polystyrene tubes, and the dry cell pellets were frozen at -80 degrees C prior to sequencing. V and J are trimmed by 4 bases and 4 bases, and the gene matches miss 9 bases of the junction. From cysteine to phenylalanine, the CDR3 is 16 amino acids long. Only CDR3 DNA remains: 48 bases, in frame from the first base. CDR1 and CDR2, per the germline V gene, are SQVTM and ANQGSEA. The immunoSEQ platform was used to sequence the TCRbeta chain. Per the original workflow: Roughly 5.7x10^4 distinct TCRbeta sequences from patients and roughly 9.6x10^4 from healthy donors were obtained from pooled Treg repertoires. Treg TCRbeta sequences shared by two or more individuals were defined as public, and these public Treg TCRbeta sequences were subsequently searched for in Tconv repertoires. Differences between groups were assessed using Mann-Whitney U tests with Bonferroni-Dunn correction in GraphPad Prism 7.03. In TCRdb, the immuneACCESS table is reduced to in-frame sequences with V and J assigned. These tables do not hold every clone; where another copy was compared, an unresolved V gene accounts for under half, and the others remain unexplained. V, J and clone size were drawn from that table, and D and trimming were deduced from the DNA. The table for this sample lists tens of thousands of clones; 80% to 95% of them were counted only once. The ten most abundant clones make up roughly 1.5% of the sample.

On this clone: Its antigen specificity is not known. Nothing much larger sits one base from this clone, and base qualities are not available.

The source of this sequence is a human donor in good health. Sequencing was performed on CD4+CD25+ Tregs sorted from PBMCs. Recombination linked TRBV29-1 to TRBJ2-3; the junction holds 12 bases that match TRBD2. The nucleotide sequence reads TGCAGCGTTGCCAGGGGAGGACTAGCGGGACCAGATACGCAGTATTTT. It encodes CSVARGGLAGPDTQYF.